Below, 9 T cell receptor beta chains from the same sample are listed, as sequenced in a study of blood T cell repertoires in COVID-19. Assay: immunoSEQ multiplex PCR; the TCRdb copy retains only in-frame clones and omits some. The table records tens of thousands of clones, around 90% of them present only once. Material for sequencing was peripheral blood. The receptors were gathered from a man between 45 and 60 years old with active COVID-19.

This rearrangement joins TRBV18 to TRBJ1-1; D not resolved. Trimming removed 3 bases at V and 1 base at J, with 9 bases between. CDR1 is KGHSH and CDR2 is LQKENI in the germline V gene. CDR3 length: 14 amino acids. In nucleotides, the CDR3 is TGTGCCAGCTCACCTTCCGACACGAACACTGAAGCTTTCTTT. It encodes CASSPSDTNTEAFF. Variable domain in full (rest from reference TRBV18 and TRBJ1-1): NAGVMQNPRHLVRRRGQEARLRCSPMKGHSHVYWYRQLPEEGLKFMVYLQKENIIDESGMPKERFSAEFPKEGPSILRIQQVVRGDSAAYFCASSPSDTNTEAFFGQGTRLTVV.

The J gene is TRBJ2-3, the V gene TRBV6-5; TRBD2 matches at 9 bases. CDR3 length: 15 residues. Trimming removed 4 bases from V and 0 bases from J; junction bases left unmatched: 2. Germline V gives CDR1 MNHEY, CDR2 SVGAGI. CDR3 DNA sequence: TGTGCCAGCAGTTTAGCGGGGGCCAGCACAGATACGCAGTATTTT. Translation gives CASSLAGASTDTQYF.

Comment on this clone: An end of the junction does not agree with germline; a read error may underlie this. V usage is TRBV7-7 and J usage is TRBJ2-2; TRBD2 matches at 10 bases. The CDR3 sequence is 16 residues long. Germline lookup yields CDR1 SSHAT and CDR2 FNYEAQ (reference sequence). CDR3 residues: CASSLAAGGRTGELFF. The CDR3 region has the DNA TGTGCTAGCAGCTTAGCAGCGGGGGGGCGTACCGGGGAGCTGTTTTTT.

This sequence joins TRBV4-2 and TRBJ2-4; possibly TRBD1 for D (5 bases). Trimming stripped 0 bases from V and 0 bases from J, with 12 bases between. The CDR3 totals 17 residues. Germline values: CDR1 LGHNA, CDR2 YNFKEQ. For the CDR3, the DNA is TGTGCCAGCAGCCAAGATGAAGGGGCGTCAGCCAAAAACATTCAGTACTTC. Translation: CASSQDEGASAKNIQYF.

The chain is built from TRBV30 and TRBJ1-1; a weak D match, TRBD1 (6 bases). The CDR3 contains 11 residues. With 4 bases removed from V and 3 bases from J, the gap between germline ends came to 6 bases. Germline CDR1 is GTSNPN and CDR2 is SVGIG (reference sequence). CDR3 region: CAWKGDTEAFF. The CDR3 coding sequence is TGTGCCTGGAAGGGGGACACTGAAGCTTTCTTT.

This chain joins TRBV7-2 and TRBJ1-1; D not certain. CDR1 and CDR2 from the germline V gene are SGHTA and FQGNSA. The length of the CDR3 is 14 residues. Trimming left V 2 bases short and J 0 bases short, with 7 bases between. This chain's CDR3 is CASSLTSMNTEAFF. The CDR3 nucleotides read TGTGCCAGCAGCTTAACTAGCATGAACACTGAAGCTTTCTTT.

The V call is TRBV5-1, the J call TRBJ1-6; 8 positions match TRBD1. J gave up 7 bases and V 2 bases, and 5 bases lay outside the gene matches. CDR3 length: 15 residues. Germline loops: CDR1 SGHRS, CDR2 YFSETQ. The CDR3 nucleotides read TGCGCCAGCAGCTTACAGGGGGTAGGCAATTCACCCCTCCACTTT. Translating it yields CASSLQGVGNSPLHF.

The chain carries TRBV5-4 and TRBJ2-5; D uncertain. CDR1 is SGHNT, CDR2 YYREEE, per germline (reference sequence). V lost 3 bases, J lost 1 base, and 7 bases lay in between. There are 13 residues in the CDR3. CDR3: CASSSNFQETQYF. In nucleotides, the CDR3 is TGTGCCAGCAGCTCAAACTTCCAAGAGACCCAGTACTTC.

In nucleotides, the CDR3 is TGTGCCAGCAGCCCGACTAGCTTTGGGGAGACCCAGTACTTC. Its translation: CASSPTSFGETQYF. This chain joins TRBV7-2 and TRBJ2-5; TRBD2 matches 7 bases. The CDR3 consists of 14 residues. From germline, CDR1 is SGHTA and CDR2 FQGNSA. V gave up 5 bases and J gave up 5 bases; unmatched junction bases: 8.